The source of this TCR beta chain is a study of T cell changes during pregnancy in multiple sclerosis (dated by TCRdb to about 2019). In terms of the full investigation: The study examined how the T cell repertoire changed over the course of pregnancy in women with multiple sclerosis.

A remark on this clone: The antigen it recognizes is unknown. The record has no base qualities; no much larger clone is one base away.

The method was the immunoSEQ multiplex PCR assay. TCRdb took this table from immuneACCESS and kept in-frame rearrangements with V and J called. Such tables lack part of the clones; where checked against another copy, unresolved V genes explain under half of the gap, and the rest is unexplained. The sample contains approximately 60,000 clones, around 94% of them found a single time. The top ten hold roughly 3.5% of the sample. Looking up the germline V gene (reference sequence) yields CDR1 GTSNPN and CDR2 SVGIG. The CDR3 covers 12 residues, taking in both the cysteine and the phenylalanine. The only DNA kept is the CDR3, 36 bases in frame from the first base. Trimming leaves V shorter by 5 bases and J shorter by 1 base, with the junction holding 2 bases beyond the gene matches.

The specimen was CD8+ T cells from peripheral blood mononuclear cells, collected in the third trimester of pregnancy. The chain joins TRBV30 to TRBJ2-7; 7 central nucleotides agree with TRBD1. The sequence derives from a female donor with multiple sclerosis, enrolled in a pregnancy study. This receptor carries the CDR3 CAWLTGSYEQYF. The bases read TGTGCCTGGTTGACAGGGTCCTACGAGCAGTACTTC.